This T cell receptor (beta chain) is drawn from a study of PD-1 blockade in classical Hodgkin lymphoma. Study as a whole: It was nivolumab at 3 mg/kg, given intravenously every 2 weeks, that patients received.

V lost 4 bases, J lost 3 bases, and 5 bases stayed unmatched. The CDR3 has 14 residues. The germline V gene has CDR1 SNHLY and CDR2 FYNNEI. Sequenced by immunoSEQ multiplex PCR; TCRdb stores in-frame clones only, minus some. The repertoire holds approximately 24,000 clones, with about 86% as singletons. Notes on this clone: Its cognate antigen is unknown.

Time point noted: cycle 4 day 1 (C4D1), after 6 weeks of nivolumab. Brentuximab vedotin exposure varied, and every patient relapsed after autologous stem cell transplantation. Points from the study as a whole: Among the patients, those starting nivolumab under 1 year after ASCT were excluded.

The sample consisted of peripheral blood mononuclear cells (PBMCs), taken before the fourth cycle of nivolumab. The chain links TRBV2 to TRBJ1-1; TRBD1 agrees at 7 bases. This clonotype was obtained from a human donor with classical Hodgkin lymphoma. As DNA, the CDR3 is TGTGCCAGCAGTGGCGACAGGGATTACACTGAAGCTTTCTTT. It yields the protein CASSGDRDYTEAFF.